Given below is one TCR beta chain in context. For the second PCR, which ran for about 7 to 11 cycles, a sample-barcoded 5' primer and a J-beta primer mix were used. One entry per CDR3 protein, called by TCRdb with MiXCR from the 5' RACE reads. The profile shows under 950,000 distinct CDR3 sequences, 20% to 25% of them singletons. This sample was included in a study of blood T cells in healthy people across ages. Trimming took 4 bases from V and 3 from J; bases not matched to a gene: 4. Germline CDR1 SGHDN, CDR2 FVKESK. The CDR3 runs 15 residues. Sequenced sample: blood. The clonotype comes from a man between 70 and 80 years old in good health. The genes are TRBV14 and TRBJ1-4, with 8 bases matching TRBD1. CDR3 sequence reads: CASSLQGVPNEKLFF. DNA for the CDR3: TGTGCCAGCAGCCTACAGGGGGTTCCTAATGAAAAACTGTTTTTT.